The entry that follows covers one TCR beta chain sequence. Trimming took 5 bases from V and 0 from J, leaving 13 bases between them. Germline-derived CDR1 and CDR2 are SNHLY and FYNNEI. This CDR3 is built from 16 residues. TCRdb re-called the 5' RACE reads with MiXCR, one entry per CDR3 protein. The table shows about 140,000 distinct CDR3 sequences, with around 4% occurring only once. These data come from a study of human T cells and chemical hapten exposure. Someone pulled total RNA out of unfractionated whole blood. The chain joins TRBV2 to TRBJ2-2; TRBD1 might be the D (6 bases). The TCR comes from a female donor in good health. This chain's CDR3 is CASSTDRPTNTGELFF. The CDR3 DNA follows: TGTGCCAGCAGTACTGACAGGCCTACGAACACCGGGGAGCTGTTTTTT. The whole variable domain, filled in from reference TRBV2 and TRBJ2-2, reads EPEVTQTPSHQVTQMGQEVILRCVPISNHLYFYWYRQILGQKVEFLVSFYNNEISEKSEIFDDQFSVERPDGSNFTLKIRSTKLEDSAMYFCASSTDRPTNTGELFFGEGSRLTVL.